One sample yielded the 27 T cell receptor beta chains listed below, sequenced in a study of control samples from healthy donors and cancer patients. Method: immunoSEQ multiplex PCR; TCRdb's copy keeps in-frame clones and lacks some. The table records some 110,000 clones, 80% to 90% of them present only once. Sequenced material: PBMCs. Every receptor here comes from a woman in her forties or fifties with colorectal cancer.

J is TRBJ1-1 and V is TRBV5-1; D possibly corresponds to TRBD1 (5 bases). The germline V gene has CDR1 SGHRS and CDR2 YFSETQ. Between the trimmed V and J ends, which lost 3 bases and 1 base, there was a span of 10 bases. This CDR3 has 14 amino acids. The chain's CDR3 is CASSSGTPNTEAFF. The CDR3 DNA is TGCGCCAGCAGCTCAGGGACTCCGAACACTGAAGCTTTCTTT.

The V gene is TRBV30, the J gene TRBJ1-3; no firm D call. Germline assignment: CDR1 GTSNPN and CDR2 SVGIG (reference sequence). This CDR3 contains 15 residues. The V end was cut by 0 bases, the J end by 0 bases, with 9 bases between. CDR3: CAWSVHSVSGNTIYF. The DNA of the CDR3 is TGTGCCTGGAGTGTACATTCCGTCTCTGGAAACACCATATATTTT.

This chain links TRBV28 with TRBJ2-7; D is uncertain. Germline CDR1 reads MDHEN; CDR2 reads SYDVKM. V was shortened by 6 bases and J by 0 bases, with 9 bases between the two germline ends. The CDR3 totals 13 residues. CDR3 sequence (DNA): TGTGCCAGCAGCCCCCCTTACTCCTACGAGCAGTACTTC. Translated: CASSPPYSYEQYF.

The CDR3 loop reads CASSLRDVYEQYF. CDR3 sequence (DNA): TGCGCCAGCAGCCTCCGGGACGTGTACGAGCAGTACTTC. The rearrangement links TRBV5-1 to TRBJ2-7; perhaps D is TRBD1 or TRBD2 (5 bases each). There are 13 residues in the CDR3. CDR1 is SGHRS and CDR2 is YFSETQ in the germline V gene. Trimming took 4 bases from V and 4 from J, leaving 12 bases between them.

This rearrangement joins TRBV30 to TRBJ1-1, with no clear D. The CDR3 is made up of 13 amino acids. The V end lost 2 bases, the J end lost 1 base, and 8 bases lay between the germline ends. CDR1 and CDR2 from the germline V gene are GTSNPN and SVGIG (reference sequence). The CDR3 DNA sequence: TGTGCCTGGAGTTCTGGGCGGAACACTGAAGCTTTCTTT. Amino acids: CAWSSGRNTEAFF.

This chain uses TRBV11-3 with TRBJ2-7, with TRBD2 matching 8 bases. The V gene end was trimmed by 0 bases and the J gene end by 7 bases; junction bases not matched to a gene: 5. The CDR3 is made up of 14 amino acids. Germline V gene data show CDR1 as SGHNT and CDR2 as YENEEA. CDR3 DNA sequence: TGTGCCAGCAGCTTAGAAAGCGGGAGAGGGGAGCAGTACTTC. Translated, it gives CASSLESGRGEQYF.

This clone is a singleton in its sample. This sequence joins TRBV2 and TRBJ2-3; the D gene could be TRBD1 or TRBD2 (6 bases each). This CDR3 is built from 16 residues. V lost 5 bases, J lost 2 bases, and 17 bases lay in between. Germline values: CDR1 SNHLY, CDR2 FYNNEI. The DNA for the CDR3 is TGTGCCAGCAGTATGTTCCGAGGGGGGATCACAGATACGCAGTATTTT. Encoded protein: CASSMFRGGITDTQYF.

The gene calls are TRBV18 and TRBJ1-3; D call uncertain. This CDR3 contains 14 residues. V lost 6 bases, J lost 0 bases, and 9 bases lay in between. The germline V gene has CDR1 KGHSH and CDR2 LQKENI. DNA for the CDR3: TGTGCCAGCTCCAATCCGGCCTCTGGAAACACCATATATTTT. It specifies CASSNPASGNTIYF.

V gene TRBV9 combines with J gene TRBJ2-2; tentative D call: TRBD1 (6 bases). V shed 3 bases and J shed 4 bases, with 10 bases lying between them. Germline CDR1 reads SGDLS; CDR2 reads YYNGEE. The CDR3 loop spans 14 amino acids. CDR3 sequence (DNA): TGTGCCAGCAGCGCTGGACAGTTCACCGGGGAGCTGTTTTTT. The encoded protein is CASSAGQFTGELFF.

The DNA for the CDR3 is TGTGCCAGCAGCTTAGCGCCGGGACATCAGCCCCAGCATTTT. This gives the protein CASSLAPGHQPQHF. The J gene is TRBJ1-5, the V gene TRBV7-8; perhaps TRBD1 as D (5 bases). Trimming cost V 0 bases and J 5 bases, with 8 bases left between them. This CDR3 comprises 14 residues. Germline V CDR1 and CDR2: SGHVS, FQNEAQ.

This rearrangement joins TRBV7-2 to TRBJ1-1; D not certain. This CDR3 comprises 14 residues. Germline V CDR1 and CDR2: SGHTA, FQGNSA. The V end lost 3 bases, the J end lost 7 bases, and 15 bases lay between the germline ends. This CDR3 reads CASSFRPRSDEAFF. The CDR3 coding sequence is TGTGCCAGCAGCTTTCGGCCTAGATCCGATGAAGCTTTCTTT.

The chain combines TRBV6-4 with TRBJ1-6, with D unresolved. V was shortened by 3 bases and J by 9 bases, with 15 bases between the two germline ends. Germline CDR1 reads MRHNA; CDR2 reads SNTAGT. The CDR3 length is 15 residues. CDR3 bases: TGTGCCAGCAGTGATTCGAGAGACCTGGGTTCACCCCTCCACTTT. Protein product: CASSDSRDLGSPLHF.

The rearrangement joins TRBV2 to TRBJ2-5; TRBD2 aligns across 12 bases. J gave up 5 bases and V 11 bases, and 9 bases lay outside the gene matches. Germline CDR1 is SNHLY and CDR2 is FYNNEI. The CDR3 is 14 amino acids. CDR3 region: CAGGLAGLGETQYF. DNA of the CDR3: TGTGCCGGTGGACTAGCGGGGCTAGGGGAGACCCAGTACTTC.

In its sample, this clone was seen a few times. V and J are TRBV5-1 and TRBJ2-3, with D tentatively TRBD2 (5 bases). Trimming pared 2 bases from V and 2 bases from J, leaving 9 bases between. The CDR3 has 14 amino acids. The V gene's germline CDR1 is SGHRS and CDR2 YFSETQ. For the CDR3, the DNA is TGCGCCAGCAGCTTCGGACGGGACACAGATACGCAGTATTTT. Its translation: CASSFGRDTDTQYF.

The chain is built from TRBV5-1 and TRBJ2-5, with D perhaps matching TRBD2 (7 bases). The CDR3 extends over 16 amino acids. CDR1 and CDR2 (germline): SGHRS, YFSETQ. Deletions cut 4 bases from V and 2 bases from J, with 18 bases between. This CDR3 is CASSPGASGYQETQYF. CDR3 coding DNA: TGCGCCAGCAGCCCGGGGGCTAGCGGATATCAAGAGACCCAGTACTTC.

The CDR3 is CASSLTPAPSDYGYTF. CDR3 nucleotide sequence: TGCGCCAGCAGCCTGACTCCGGCACCCTCGGACTATGGCTACACCTTC. J is TRBJ1-2 and V is TRBV5-1; unclear D gene. V was clipped by 4 bases and J by 3 bases, with 19 bases between them. The CDR3 loop spans 16 amino acids. Germline values: CDR1 SGHRS, CDR2 YFSETQ.

This chain uses TRBV7-2 with TRBJ1-5, with TRBD1 matching over 8 bases. The CDR3 is 14 amino acids. Unmatched junction bases numbered 4, after V lost 3 bases and J lost 6 bases. Germline loops: CDR1 SGHTA, CDR2 FQGNSA. DNA of the CDR3: TGTGCCAGCAGCTTCTCAGGGGGCATTCAGCCCCAGCATTTT. Protein sequence: CASSFSGGIQPQHF.

The rearrangement links TRBV5-6 to TRBJ1-4; D may be TRBD1 (6 bases). The CDR3 is 15 amino acids. Deletions cut 4 bases from V and 0 bases from J, with 10 bases between. Germline CDR1 and CDR2: SGHDT and YYEEEE. The CDR3 coding sequence is TGTGCCAGCAGCACCAGGGGTGCAACTAATGAAAAACTGTTTTTT. Its protein is CASSTRGATNEKLFF.

The V and J genes are TRBV11-3 and TRBJ2-1, with unresolved D. The CDR3 has 14 residues. V lost 1 base and J lost 4, with 8 bases in between. CDR1 and CDR2 from the germline V gene are SGHNT and YENEEA. The DNA of the CDR3 is TGTGCCAGCAGCTTAGCGGGCTTTTACAATGAGCAGTTCTTC. This encodes CASSLAGFYNEQFF.

The chain couples TRBV11-1 to TRBJ2-2; D is unclear. The V gene lost 1 base and the J gene lost 7 bases, with 7 bases spanning the gap. The CDR3 is made up of 13 amino acids. Germline V gives CDR1 SGHAT, CDR2 FQDESV (reference sequence). The CDR3 region is CASSLVAYGELFF. DNA for the CDR3: TGTGCCAGCAGCTTAGTAGCTTACGGGGAGCTGTTTTTT.

The genes are TRBV19 and TRBJ1-4; possible D gene TRBD1, 5 bases. CDR3 size: 15 residues. Germline CDR1 and CDR2: LNHDA and SQIVND (reference sequence). Trimming stripped 8 bases from V and 8 bases from J, with 21 bases between. In DNA, the CDR3 is TGTGCCAGTCTCCCCCGGGGGGGAAACGGGGAAAAACTGTTTTTT. It specifies CASLPRGGNGEKLFF.

DNA of the CDR3: TGTGCCAGCTCCCCCGGGTTTGTCGACACTGAAGCTTTCTTT. Translated, it gives CASSPGFVDTEAFF. The V and J genes are TRBV6-6 and TRBJ1-1; D gene uncertain. Germline V gene data show CDR1 as MNHNY and CDR2 as SVGAGI (reference sequence). Trimming pared 8 bases from V and 3 bases from J, leaving 16 bases between. The CDR3 covers 14 residues.

This clone was recorded once. The genes are TRBV5-1 and TRBJ1-4; D perhaps matches TRBD1 (6 bases). Trimming pared 2 bases from V and 6 bases from J, leaving 8 bases between. Germline lookup yields CDR1 SGHRS and CDR2 YFSETQ. The CDR3 spans 13 residues. This CDR3 reads CASSLGGYEKLFF. Here the CDR3 DNA reads TGCGCCAGCAGCTTAGGGGGTTATGAAAAACTGTTTTTT. The whole variable domain, remainder taken from reference TRBV5-1 and TRBJ1-4, is KAGVTQTPRYLIKTRGQQVTLSCSPISGHRSVSWYQQTPGQGLQFLFEYFSETQRNKGNFPGRFSGRQFSNSRSEMNVSTLELGDSALYLCASSLGGYEKLFFGSGTQLSVL.

The V call is TRBV5-1, the J call TRBJ1-4; no clear D. Looked up from germline, CDR1 is SGHRS and CDR2 is YFSETQ. CDR3 length: 13 amino acids. Between the trimmed V and J ends, which lost 0 bases and 7 bases, there was a span of 7 bases. CDR3 sequence (DNA): TGCGCCAGCAGCTTGGGAGGAGGTGAAAAACTGTTTTTT. It specifies CASSLGGGEKLFF.

This clone was detected only once. The V gene is TRBV11-1, the J gene TRBJ2-3; D is unresolved. The ends were cut back, 4 bases at V and 3 bases at J, with 2 bases in the middle. Germline CDR1 reads SGHAT; CDR2 reads FQDESV (reference sequence). The CDR3 loop spans 11 amino acids. This chain's CDR3 is CASSSTDTQYF. The CDR3 DNA reads as TGTGCCAGCAGCTCTACAGATACGCAGTATTTT.

V gene TRBV2 combines with J gene TRBJ1-1; D unclear. The CDR3 totals 13 residues. Trimming cost V 1 base and J 3 bases, with 6 bases left between them. CDR1 and CDR2 from the germline V gene are SNHLY and FYNNEI. For the CDR3, the DNA is TGTGCCAGCAGTGAAGGAGTTGACACTGAAGCTTTCTTT. It encodes CASSEGVDTEAFF.

The gene calls are TRBV7-9 and TRBJ2-5; the D is unclear. The CDR3 sequence is 17 residues long. CDR1 and CDR2 from the germline V gene are SEHNR and FQNEAQ (reference sequence). Trimming took off 0 bases at V and 1 base at J, with 15 bases between the two ends. The CDR3 loop reads CASSLATGRPRQETQYF. The CDR3 DNA is TGTGCCAGCAGCTTAGCGACGGGCCGACCGCGCCAAGAGACCCAGTACTTC.